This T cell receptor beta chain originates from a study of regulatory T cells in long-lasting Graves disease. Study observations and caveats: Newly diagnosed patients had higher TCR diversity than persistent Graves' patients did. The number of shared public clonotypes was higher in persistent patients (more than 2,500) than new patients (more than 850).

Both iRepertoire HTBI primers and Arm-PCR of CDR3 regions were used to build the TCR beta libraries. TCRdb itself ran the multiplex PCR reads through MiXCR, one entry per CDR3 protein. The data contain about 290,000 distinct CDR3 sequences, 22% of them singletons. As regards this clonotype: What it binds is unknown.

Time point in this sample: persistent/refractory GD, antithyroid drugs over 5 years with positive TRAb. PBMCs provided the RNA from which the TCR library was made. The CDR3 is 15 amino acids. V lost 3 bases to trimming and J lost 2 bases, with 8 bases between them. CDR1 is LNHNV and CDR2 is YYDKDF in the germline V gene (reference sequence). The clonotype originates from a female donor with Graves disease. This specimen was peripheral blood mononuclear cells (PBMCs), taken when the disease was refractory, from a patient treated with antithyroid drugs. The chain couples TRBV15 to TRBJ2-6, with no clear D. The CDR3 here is CATSSEVAGANVLTF. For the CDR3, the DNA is TGTGCCACCAGCAGTGAGGTGGCTGGGGCCAACGTCCTGACTTTC.